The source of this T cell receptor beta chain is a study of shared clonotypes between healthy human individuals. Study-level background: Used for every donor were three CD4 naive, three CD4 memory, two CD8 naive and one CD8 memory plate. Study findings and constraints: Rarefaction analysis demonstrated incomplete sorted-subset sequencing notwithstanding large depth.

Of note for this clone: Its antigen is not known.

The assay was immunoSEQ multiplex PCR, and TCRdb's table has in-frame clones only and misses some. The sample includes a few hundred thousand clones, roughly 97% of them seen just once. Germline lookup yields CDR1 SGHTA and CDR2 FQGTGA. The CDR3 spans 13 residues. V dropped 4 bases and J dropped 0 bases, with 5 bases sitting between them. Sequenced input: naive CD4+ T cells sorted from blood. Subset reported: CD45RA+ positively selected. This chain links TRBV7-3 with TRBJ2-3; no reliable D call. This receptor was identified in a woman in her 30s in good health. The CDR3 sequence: CASSSLSTDTQYF. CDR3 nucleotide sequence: TGTGCCAGCAGCTCCCTAAGCACAGATACGCAGTATTTT.